This T cell receptor (beta chain) was documented in a study of T cell responses to AZD1222 COVID-19 vaccine. Libraries were prepared by immunoSEQ multiplex PCR; TCRdb keeps only in-frame clonotypes and omits some of them. The sample holds roughly 50,000 clones; roughly 87% are singletons and the top ten take around 4%. In the case of this clone: The antigen remains undetermined.

Study-level points and caveats: Clonal diversity was possibly underestimated, and the donors were mostly white British, with more females. Just six people given AZD1222 tested seropositive at baseline. The CD4 TCRs associated with vaccination extended across spike and predominated at 160-218 and 743-854.

This clonotype originated in an adult in good health. This sample comprised peripheral blood, obtained on day 0 of AZD1222 vaccination.

This CDR3 reads CASSHQNRADSPLHF. The DNA for the CDR3 is TGCGCCAGCAGCCACCAGAACAGGGCCGATTCACCCCTCCACTTT. The chain couples TRBV4-1 to TRBJ1-6; D is possibly TRBD1 (6 bases). The CDR3 consists of 15 residues. CDR1 MGHRA and CDR2 YSYEKL come from the germline V gene. Trimming shortened V by 3 bases and J by 8 bases, and 14 bases separated the two germline ends.